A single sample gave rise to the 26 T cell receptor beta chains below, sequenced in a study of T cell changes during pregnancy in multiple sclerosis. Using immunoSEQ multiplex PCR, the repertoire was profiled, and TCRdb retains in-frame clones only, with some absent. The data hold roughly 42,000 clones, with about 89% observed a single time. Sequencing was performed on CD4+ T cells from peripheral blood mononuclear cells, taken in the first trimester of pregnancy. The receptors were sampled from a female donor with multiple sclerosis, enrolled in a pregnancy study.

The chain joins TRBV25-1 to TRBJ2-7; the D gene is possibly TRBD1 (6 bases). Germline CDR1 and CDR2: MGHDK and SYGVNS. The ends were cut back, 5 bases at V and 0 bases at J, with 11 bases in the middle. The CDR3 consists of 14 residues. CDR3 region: CASSTGTNSYEQYF. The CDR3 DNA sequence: TGTGCCAGCAGTACCGGGACAAACTCCTACGAGCAGTACTTC.

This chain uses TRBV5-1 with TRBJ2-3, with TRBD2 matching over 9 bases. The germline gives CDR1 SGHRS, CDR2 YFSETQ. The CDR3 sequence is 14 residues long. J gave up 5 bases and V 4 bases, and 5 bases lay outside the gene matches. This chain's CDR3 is CASSASGNQDTQYF. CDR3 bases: TGCGCCAGCAGCGCTAGCGGGAATCAAGATACGCAGTATTTT.

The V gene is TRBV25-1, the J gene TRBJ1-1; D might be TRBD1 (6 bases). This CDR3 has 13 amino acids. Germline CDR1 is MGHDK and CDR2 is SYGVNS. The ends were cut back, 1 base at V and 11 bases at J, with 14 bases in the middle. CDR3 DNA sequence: TGTGCCAGCAGTGAATTCGGGGTGGGGGCGGCTTTCTTT. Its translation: CASSEFGVGAAFF.

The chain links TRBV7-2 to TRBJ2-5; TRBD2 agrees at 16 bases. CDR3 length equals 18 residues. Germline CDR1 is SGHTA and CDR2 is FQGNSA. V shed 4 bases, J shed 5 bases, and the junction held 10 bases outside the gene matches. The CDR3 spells CASSSPGLAGGPGETQYF. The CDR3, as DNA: TGTGCCAGCAGCTCCCCGGGACTAGCGGGAGGGCCGGGTGAGACCCAGTACTTC. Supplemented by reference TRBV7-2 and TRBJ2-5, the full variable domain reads GAGVSQSPSNKVTEKGKDVELRCDPISGHTALYWYRQSLGQGLEFLIYFQGNSAPDKSGLPSDRFSAERTGGSVSTLTIQRTQQEDSAVYLCASSSPGLAGGPGETQYFGPGTRLLVL.

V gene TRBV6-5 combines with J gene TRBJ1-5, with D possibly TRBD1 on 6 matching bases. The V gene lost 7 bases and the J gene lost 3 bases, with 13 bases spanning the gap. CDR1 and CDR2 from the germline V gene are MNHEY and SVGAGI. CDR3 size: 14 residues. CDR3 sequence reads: CASTPTGYNQPQHF. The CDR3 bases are TGTGCCAGCACCCCGACAGGTTACAATCAGCCCCAGCATTTT.

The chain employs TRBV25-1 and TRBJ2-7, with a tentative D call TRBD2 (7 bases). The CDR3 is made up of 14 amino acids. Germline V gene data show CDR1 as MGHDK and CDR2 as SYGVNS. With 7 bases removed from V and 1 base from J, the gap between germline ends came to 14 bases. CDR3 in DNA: TGTGCCAGCACAAAGGGGGGGCTATCCTACGAGCAGTACTTC. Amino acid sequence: CASTKGGLSYEQYF.

CDR3 in DNA: TGTGCCAGTTTACAGGGGATGAACACTGAAGCTTTCTTT. Its translation is CASLQGMNTEAFF. The V and J genes are TRBV11-3 and TRBJ1-1; TRBD1 matches 7 bases. Per germline, CDR1 SGHNT and CDR2 YENEEA. The CDR3 spans 13 residues. V trimming: 9 bases; J trimming: 0 bases; junction bases outside the gene matches: 4.

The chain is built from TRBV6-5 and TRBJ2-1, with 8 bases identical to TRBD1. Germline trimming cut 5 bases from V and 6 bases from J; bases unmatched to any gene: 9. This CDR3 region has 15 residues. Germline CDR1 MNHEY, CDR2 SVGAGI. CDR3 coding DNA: TGTGCCAGCAGTCAAAAAGGGACAGGACCCAATGAGCAGTTCTTC. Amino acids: CASSQKGTGPNEQFF.

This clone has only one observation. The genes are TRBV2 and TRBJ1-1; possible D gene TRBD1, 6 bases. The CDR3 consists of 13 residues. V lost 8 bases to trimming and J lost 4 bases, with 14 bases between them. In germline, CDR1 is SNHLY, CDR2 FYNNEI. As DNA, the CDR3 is TGTGCCAGCTCAGGGGTTATGGGCACTGAAGCTTTCTTT. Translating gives CASSGVMGTEAFF.

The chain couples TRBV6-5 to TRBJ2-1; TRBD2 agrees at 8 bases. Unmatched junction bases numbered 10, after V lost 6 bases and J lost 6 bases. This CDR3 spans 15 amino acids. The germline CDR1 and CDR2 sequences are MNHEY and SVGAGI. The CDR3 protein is CASRRTGGPGNEQFF. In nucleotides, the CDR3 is TGTGCCAGCAGGAGGACGGGAGGGCCGGGCAATGAGCAGTTCTTC.

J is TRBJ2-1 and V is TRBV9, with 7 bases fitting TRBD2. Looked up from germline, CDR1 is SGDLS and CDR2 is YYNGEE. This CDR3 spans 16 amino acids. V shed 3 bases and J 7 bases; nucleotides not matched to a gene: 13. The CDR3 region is CASSAGPGLERNEQFF. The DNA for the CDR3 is TGTGCCAGCAGCGCGGGGCCTGGACTAGAACGGAATGAGCAGTTCTTC.

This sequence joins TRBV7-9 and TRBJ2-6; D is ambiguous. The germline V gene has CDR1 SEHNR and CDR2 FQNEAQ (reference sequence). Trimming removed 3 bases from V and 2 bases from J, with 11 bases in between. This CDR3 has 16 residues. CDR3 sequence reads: CASSLPFGPGANVLTF. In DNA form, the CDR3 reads TGTGCCAGCAGCTTGCCTTTTGGGCCTGGGGCCAACGTCCTGACTTTC.

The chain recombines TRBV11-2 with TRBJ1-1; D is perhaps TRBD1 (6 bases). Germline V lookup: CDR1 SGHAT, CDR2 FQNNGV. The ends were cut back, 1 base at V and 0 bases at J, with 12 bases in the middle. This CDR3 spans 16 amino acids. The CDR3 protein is CASSLVFTGLNTEAFF. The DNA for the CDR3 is TGTGCCAGCAGCTTAGTATTTACAGGGCTGAACACTGAAGCTTTCTTT.

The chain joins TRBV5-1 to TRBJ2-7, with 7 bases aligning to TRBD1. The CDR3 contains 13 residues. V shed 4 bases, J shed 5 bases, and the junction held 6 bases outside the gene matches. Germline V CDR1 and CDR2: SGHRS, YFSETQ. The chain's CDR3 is CASSNRGIDEQYF. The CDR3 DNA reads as TGCGCCAGCAGCAACAGGGGTATCGACGAGCAGTACTTC.

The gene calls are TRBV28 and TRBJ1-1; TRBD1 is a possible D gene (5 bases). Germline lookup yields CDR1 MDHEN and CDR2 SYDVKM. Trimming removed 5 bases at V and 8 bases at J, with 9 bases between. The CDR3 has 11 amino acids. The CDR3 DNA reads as TGTGCCAGCAGTGCAACAGGAGAAGCTTTCTTT. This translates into CASSATGEAFF.

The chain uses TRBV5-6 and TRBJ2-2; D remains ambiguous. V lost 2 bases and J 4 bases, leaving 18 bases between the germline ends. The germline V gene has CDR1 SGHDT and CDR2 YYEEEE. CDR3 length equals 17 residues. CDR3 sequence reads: CASSFSRGRIGTGELFF. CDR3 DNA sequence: TGTGCCAGCAGCTTCAGTCGAGGAAGGATCGGCACCGGGGAGCTGTTTTTT.

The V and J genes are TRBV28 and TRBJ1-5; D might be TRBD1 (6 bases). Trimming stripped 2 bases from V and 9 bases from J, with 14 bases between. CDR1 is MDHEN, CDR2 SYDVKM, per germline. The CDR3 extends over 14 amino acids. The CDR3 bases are TGTGCCAGCAGTTTACTAGCAGGGGCTTCGCCCCAGCATTTT. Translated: CASSLLAGASPQHF.

CDR3 region: CSVILWTSQTEQFF. CDR3 nucleotides: TGCAGCGTCATACTGTGGACTAGCCAGACCGAGCAGTTCTTC. The chain combines TRBV29-1 with TRBJ2-1; 8 nucleotides line up with TRBD2. The V gene end was trimmed by 6 bases and the J gene end by 10 bases; junction bases not matched to a gene: 14. The CDR3 has 14 amino acids. Germline values: CDR1 SQVTM, CDR2 ANQGSEA.

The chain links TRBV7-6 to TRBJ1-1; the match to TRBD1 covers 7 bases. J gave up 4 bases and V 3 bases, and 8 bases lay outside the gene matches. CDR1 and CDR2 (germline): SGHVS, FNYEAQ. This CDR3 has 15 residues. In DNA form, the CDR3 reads TGTGCCAGCAGCTTGACAGGGTTGGGGGCCACTGAAGCTTTCTTT. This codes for CASSLTGLGATEAFF. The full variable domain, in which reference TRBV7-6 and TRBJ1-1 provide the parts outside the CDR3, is GAGVSQSPRYKVTKRGQDVALRCDPISGHVSLYWYRQALGQGPEFLTYFNYEAQQDKSGLPNDRFSAERPEGSISTLTIQRTEQRDSAMYRCASSLTGLGATEAFFGQGTRLTVV.

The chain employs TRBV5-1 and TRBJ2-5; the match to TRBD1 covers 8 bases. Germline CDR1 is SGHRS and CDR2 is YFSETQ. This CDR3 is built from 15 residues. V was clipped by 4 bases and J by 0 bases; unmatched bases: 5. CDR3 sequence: CASSALQGDQETQYF. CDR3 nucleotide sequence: TGCGCCAGCAGCGCTTTACAGGGGGACCAAGAGACCCAGTACTTC.

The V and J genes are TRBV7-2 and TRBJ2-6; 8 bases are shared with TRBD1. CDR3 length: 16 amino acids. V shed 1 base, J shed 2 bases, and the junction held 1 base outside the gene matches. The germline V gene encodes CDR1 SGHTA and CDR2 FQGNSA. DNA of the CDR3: TGTGCCAGCAGCTTAGTGGGACAGGCTGGGGCCAACGTCCTGACTTTC. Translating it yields CASSLVGQAGANVLTF.

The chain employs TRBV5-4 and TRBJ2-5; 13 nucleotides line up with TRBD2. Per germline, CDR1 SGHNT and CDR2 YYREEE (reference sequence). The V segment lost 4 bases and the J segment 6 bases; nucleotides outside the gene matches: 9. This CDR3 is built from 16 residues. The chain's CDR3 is CASSGTSGNSMKTQYF. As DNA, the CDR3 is TGTGCCAGCAGCGGGACTAGCGGGAATTCGATGAAGACCCAGTACTTC.

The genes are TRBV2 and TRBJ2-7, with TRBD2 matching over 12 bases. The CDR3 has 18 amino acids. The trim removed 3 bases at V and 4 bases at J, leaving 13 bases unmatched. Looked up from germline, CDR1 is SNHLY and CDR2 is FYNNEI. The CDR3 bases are TGTGCCAGCAGTGAGCTGACTAGCGGGAGAAGGAGGGAGTACGAGCAGTACTTC. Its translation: CASSELTSGRRREYEQYF.

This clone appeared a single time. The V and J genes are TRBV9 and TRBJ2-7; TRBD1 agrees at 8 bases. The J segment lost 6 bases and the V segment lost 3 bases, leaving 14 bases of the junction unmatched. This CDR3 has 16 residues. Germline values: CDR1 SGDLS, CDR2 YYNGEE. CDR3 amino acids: CASSALEKQGVGEQYF. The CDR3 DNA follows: TGTGCCAGCAGCGCTCTCGAAAAACAGGGGGTTGGCGAGCAGTACTTC.

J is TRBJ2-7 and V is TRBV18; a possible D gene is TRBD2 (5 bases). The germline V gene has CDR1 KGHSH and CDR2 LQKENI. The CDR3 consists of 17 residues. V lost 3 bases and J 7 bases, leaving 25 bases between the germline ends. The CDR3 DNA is TGTGCCAGCTCACCCTCCGACTGGGAGACCACTTACGGGGAGCAGTACTTC. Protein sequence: CASSPSDWETTYGEQYF.

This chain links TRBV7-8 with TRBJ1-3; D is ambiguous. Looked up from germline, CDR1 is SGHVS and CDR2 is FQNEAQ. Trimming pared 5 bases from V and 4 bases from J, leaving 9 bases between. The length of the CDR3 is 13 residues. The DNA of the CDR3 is TGTGCCAGCAGCGAGTATGTCGGAAACACCATATATTTT. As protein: CASSEYVGNTIYF. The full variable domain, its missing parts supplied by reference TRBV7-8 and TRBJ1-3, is GAGVSQSPRYKVAKRGQDVALRCDPISGHVSLFWYQQALGQGPEFLTYFQNEAQLDKSGLPSDRFFAERPEGSVSTLKIQRTQQEDSAVYLCASSEYVGNTIYFGEGSWLTVV.